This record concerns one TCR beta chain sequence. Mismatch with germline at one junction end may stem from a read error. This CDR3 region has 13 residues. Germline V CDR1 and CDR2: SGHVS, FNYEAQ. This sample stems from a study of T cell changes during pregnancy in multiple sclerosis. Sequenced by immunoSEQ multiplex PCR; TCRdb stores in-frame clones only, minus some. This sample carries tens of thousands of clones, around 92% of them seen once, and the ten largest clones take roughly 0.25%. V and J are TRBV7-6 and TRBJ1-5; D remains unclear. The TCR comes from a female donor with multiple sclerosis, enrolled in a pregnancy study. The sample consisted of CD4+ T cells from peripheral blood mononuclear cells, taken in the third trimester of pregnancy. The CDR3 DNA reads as TGTGCCAGCAGCGTAGCCGGTAATCAGCCCCAGCATTTT. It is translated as CASSVAGNQPQHF.